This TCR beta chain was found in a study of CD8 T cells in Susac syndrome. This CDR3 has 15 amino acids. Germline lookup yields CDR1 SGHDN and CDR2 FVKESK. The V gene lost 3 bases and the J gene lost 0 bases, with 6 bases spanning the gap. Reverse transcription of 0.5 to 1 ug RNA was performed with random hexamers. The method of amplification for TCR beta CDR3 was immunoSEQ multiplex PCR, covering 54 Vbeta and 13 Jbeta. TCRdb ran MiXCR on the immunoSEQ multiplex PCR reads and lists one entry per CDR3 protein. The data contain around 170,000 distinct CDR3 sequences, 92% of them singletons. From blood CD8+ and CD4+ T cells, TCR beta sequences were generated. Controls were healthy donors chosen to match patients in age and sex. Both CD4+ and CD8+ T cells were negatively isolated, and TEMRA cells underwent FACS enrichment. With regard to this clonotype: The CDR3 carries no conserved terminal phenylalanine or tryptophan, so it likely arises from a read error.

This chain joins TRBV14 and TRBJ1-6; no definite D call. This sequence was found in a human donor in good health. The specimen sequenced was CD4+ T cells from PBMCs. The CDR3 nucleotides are TGTGCCAGCAGCCAGTCGGGCTCCTATAATTCACCCCTCCACCTT. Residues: CASSQSGSYNSPLHL.